The rows below give T cell receptor beta chains drawn from one sample of a study of T cell responses to AZD1222 COVID-19 vaccine. Method: immunoSEQ multiplex PCR; TCRdb's copy keeps in-frame clones and lacks some. The data show more than 100,000 clones, around nine tenths seen once. The material sequenced was peripheral blood, taken on day 0 of AZD1222 vaccination. These receptors originate from an adult in good health. Both conserved end residues are part of each CDR3. A D gene is named only where the DNA matches it firmly. Rows may omit the clone size; those that give it use once, few, many or a size class.

D gene: TRBD1; J gene: TRBJ1-3; clone size: -; CDR3 length: 13; V gene: TRBV27; CDR3 DNA: TGTGCCAGCAGCCGGGACAGAGGAAACACCATATATTTT; CDR3 protein: CASSRDRGNTIYF
D gene: -; J gene: TRBJ2-1; clone size: -; CDR3 length: 15; V gene: TRBV2; CDR3 DNA: TGTGCCAGCAAACGGGACCGCCCAACGGAGGGTGAGCAGTTCTTC; CDR3 protein: CASKRDRPTEGEQFF
D gene: -; J gene: TRBJ2-1; clone size: -; CDR3 length: 11; V gene: TRBV5-1; CDR3 DNA: TGCGCCAGCAGCGCTGGACCCATCCGGTTCTTC; CDR3 protein: CASSAGPIRFF
D gene: TRBD2; J gene: TRBJ2-2; clone size: -; CDR3 length: 15; V gene: TRBV4-1; CDR3 DNA: TGCGCCAGCAGCCAAGATCGCGGGGGGGCCGGGGAGCTGTTTTTT; CDR3 protein: CASSQDRGGAGELFF
D gene: TRBD2; J gene: TRBJ2-1; clone size: -; CDR3 length: 15; V gene: TRBV19; CDR3 DNA: TGTGCCAGTAGTTTAATAGCGGGAGACCGCGATGAGCAGTTCTTC; CDR3 protein: CASSLIAGDRDEQFF
D gene: -; J gene: TRBJ2-3; clone size: -; CDR3 length: 16; V gene: TRBV29-1; CDR3 DNA: TGCAGCGTTGAAGATCCTCGTACAGGGAGCACAGATACGCAGTATTTT; CDR3 protein: CSVEDPRTGSTDTQYF
D gene: TRBD1; J gene: TRBJ1-4; clone size: -; CDR3 length: 14; V gene: TRBV5-5; CDR3 DNA: TGTGCCAGCAGCTTGGGAGGGGGCGATGAAAAACTGTTTTTT; CDR3 protein: CASSLGGGDEKLFF
D gene: -; J gene: TRBJ1-2; clone size: once; CDR3 length: 14; V gene: TRBV5-6; CDR3 DNA: TGTGCCAGCAGCTTGGTTGGGGGGCTCTATGGCTACACCTTC; CDR3 protein: CASSLVGGLYGYTF
D gene: -; J gene: TRBJ2-2; clone size: -; CDR3 length: 12; V gene: TRBV28; CDR3 DNA: TGTGCCAGCGGACCGAACACCGGGGAGCTGTTTTTT; CDR3 protein: CASGPNTGELFF
D gene: -; J gene: TRBJ1-1; clone size: -; CDR3 length: 11; V gene: TRBV25-1; CDR3 DNA: TGTGCCAGCAGTGGAGGGGTTGAAGCTTTCTTT; CDR3 protein: CASSGGVEAFF
D gene: -; J gene: TRBJ1-2; clone size: once; CDR3 length: 13; V gene: TRBV19; CDR3 DNA: TGTGCCAGTAGTAAAACAGAGATCCATGGCTACACCTTC; CDR3 protein: CASSKTEIHGYTF
D gene: TRBD1; J gene: TRBJ2-3; clone size: -; CDR3 length: 16; V gene: TRBV5-1; CDR3 DNA: TGCGCCAGCAGCCTCGGACAGGGCTTAAGCACAGATACGCAGTATTTT; CDR3 protein: CASSLGQGLSTDTQYF
D gene: -; J gene: TRBJ1-1; clone size: -; CDR3 length: 13; V gene: TRBV12-3/TRBV12-4; CDR3 DNA: TGTGCCAGCAGTCAACAGAGGACCACTGAAGCTTTCTTT; CDR3 protein: CASSQQRTTEAFF
D gene: TRBD1; J gene: TRBJ2-1; clone size: -; CDR3 length: 15; V gene: TRBV24-1; CDR3 DNA: TGTGCCACCAGTGATTCTTGGGACAGCTACAATGAGCAGTTCTTC; CDR3 protein: CATSDSWDSYNEQFF
D gene: -; J gene: TRBJ1-1; clone size: -; CDR3 length: 14; V gene: TRBV24-1; CDR3 DNA: TGTGCCACCAGGGCCGGTACGGGGAACACTGAAGCTTTCTTT; CDR3 protein: CATRAGTGNTEAFF
D gene: -; J gene: TRBJ1-2; clone size: -; CDR3 length: 18; V gene: TRBV12-5; CDR3 DNA: TGTGCTAGTGGTTTGGTACTGTCCCCACAGGGCCTGAGTAATGGCTACACCTTC; CDR3 protein: CASGLVLSPQGLSNGYTF
D gene: -; J gene: TRBJ2-3; clone size: -; CDR3 length: 16; V gene: TRBV28; CDR3 DNA: TGTGCCAGCAGCACGCCGCGTAGGAGGGGCACAGATACGCAGTATTTT; CDR3 protein: CASSTPRRRGTDTQYF
D gene: -; J gene: TRBJ1-1; clone size: -; CDR3 length: 13; V gene: TRBV12-3/TRBV12-4; CDR3 DNA: TGTGCCAGCAGTTTTCAGGGCGGGACTGAAGCTTTCTTT; CDR3 protein: CASSFQGGTEAFF